The clone carrying this T cell receptor beta chain was counted between two and nine times. This entry is derived from a study of T cells after somatic rescue of genetic block. Assay: immunoSEQ multiplex PCR; the TCRdb copy retains only in-frame clones and omits some. The data contain roughly 12,000 clones, under 80% of them singletons. The germline V gene has CDR1 KGHSH and CDR2 LQKENI. Trimming took off 2 bases at V and 0 bases at J, with 8 bases between the two ends. The CDR3 covers 15 residues. The chain uses TRBV18 and TRBJ1-5; D unresolved. The sequenced sample consisted of peripheral blood mononuclear cells (PBMCs). The clonotype originates from a boy younger than 18. The CDR3, as DNA: TGTGCCAGCTCACCAAGAGAGGGTAGCAATCAGCCCCAGCATTTT. It yields the protein CASSPREGSNQPQHF.